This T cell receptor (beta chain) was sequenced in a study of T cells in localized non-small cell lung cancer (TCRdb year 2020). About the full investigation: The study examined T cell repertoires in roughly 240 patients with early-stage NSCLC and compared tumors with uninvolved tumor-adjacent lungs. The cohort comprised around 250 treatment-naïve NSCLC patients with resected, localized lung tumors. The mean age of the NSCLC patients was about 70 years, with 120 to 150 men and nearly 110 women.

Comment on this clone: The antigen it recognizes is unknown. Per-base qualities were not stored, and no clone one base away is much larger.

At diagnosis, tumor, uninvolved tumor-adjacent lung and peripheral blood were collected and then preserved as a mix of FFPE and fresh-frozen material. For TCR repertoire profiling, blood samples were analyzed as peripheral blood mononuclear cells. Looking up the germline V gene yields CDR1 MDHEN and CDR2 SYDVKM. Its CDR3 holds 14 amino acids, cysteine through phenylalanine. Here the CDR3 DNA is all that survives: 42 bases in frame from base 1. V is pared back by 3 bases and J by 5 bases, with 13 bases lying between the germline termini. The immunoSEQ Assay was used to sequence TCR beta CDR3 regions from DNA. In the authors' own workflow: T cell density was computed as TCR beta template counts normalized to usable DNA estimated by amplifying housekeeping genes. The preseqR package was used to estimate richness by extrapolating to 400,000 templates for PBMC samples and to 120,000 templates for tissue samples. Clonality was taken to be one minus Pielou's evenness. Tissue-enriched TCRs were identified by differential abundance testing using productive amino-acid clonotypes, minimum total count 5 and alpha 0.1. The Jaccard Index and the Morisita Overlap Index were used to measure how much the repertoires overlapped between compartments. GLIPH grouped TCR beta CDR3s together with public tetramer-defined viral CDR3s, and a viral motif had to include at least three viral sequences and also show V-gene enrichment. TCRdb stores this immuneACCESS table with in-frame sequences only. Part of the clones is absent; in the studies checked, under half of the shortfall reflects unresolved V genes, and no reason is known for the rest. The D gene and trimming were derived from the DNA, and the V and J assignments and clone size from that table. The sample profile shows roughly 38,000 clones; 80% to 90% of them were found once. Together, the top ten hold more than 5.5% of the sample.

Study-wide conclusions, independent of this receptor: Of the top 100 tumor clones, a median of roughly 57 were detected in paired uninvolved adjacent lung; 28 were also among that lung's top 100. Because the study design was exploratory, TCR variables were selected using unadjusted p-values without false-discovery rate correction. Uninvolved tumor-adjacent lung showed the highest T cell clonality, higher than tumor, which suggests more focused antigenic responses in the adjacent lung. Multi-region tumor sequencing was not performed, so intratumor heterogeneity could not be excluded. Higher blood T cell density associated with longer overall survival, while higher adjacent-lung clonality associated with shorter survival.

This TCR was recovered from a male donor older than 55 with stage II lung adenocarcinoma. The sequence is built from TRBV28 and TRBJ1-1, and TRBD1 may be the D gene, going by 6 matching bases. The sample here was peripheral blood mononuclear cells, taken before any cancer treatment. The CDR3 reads CASSFQGRGTEAFF. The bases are TGTGCCAGCAGTTTCCAGGGGCGTGGAACTGAAGCTTTCTTT.